This T cell receptor (beta chain) was captured in a study of blood T cell repertoires in COVID-19. Study-wide background: In each case, the material was cDNA or gDNA derived from T cells, B-cell-depleted T cells, or PBMCs.

Sequencing was performed with immunoSEQ multiplex PCR; in TCRdb, only in-frame clones are kept and a portion is missing. The table has 150,000 to 200,000 clones, about 90% seen once; the top ten hold roughly 7%. Trimming removed 2 bases at V and 4 bases at J, with 8 bases between. From germline, CDR1 is SGHTA and CDR2 FQGTGA. The CDR3 runs 13 residues. The chain combines TRBV7-3 with TRBJ1-2, with unresolved D. Sequencing input: PBMCs or T cells enriched from blood (not recorded which). This clonotype originated in a woman aged 45 to 65 who had recovered from COVID-19. The CDR3 sequence: CASSLGSVYGYTF. Written as DNA, the CDR3 is TGTGCCAGCAGCTTAGGTTCAGTCTATGGCTACACCTTC.